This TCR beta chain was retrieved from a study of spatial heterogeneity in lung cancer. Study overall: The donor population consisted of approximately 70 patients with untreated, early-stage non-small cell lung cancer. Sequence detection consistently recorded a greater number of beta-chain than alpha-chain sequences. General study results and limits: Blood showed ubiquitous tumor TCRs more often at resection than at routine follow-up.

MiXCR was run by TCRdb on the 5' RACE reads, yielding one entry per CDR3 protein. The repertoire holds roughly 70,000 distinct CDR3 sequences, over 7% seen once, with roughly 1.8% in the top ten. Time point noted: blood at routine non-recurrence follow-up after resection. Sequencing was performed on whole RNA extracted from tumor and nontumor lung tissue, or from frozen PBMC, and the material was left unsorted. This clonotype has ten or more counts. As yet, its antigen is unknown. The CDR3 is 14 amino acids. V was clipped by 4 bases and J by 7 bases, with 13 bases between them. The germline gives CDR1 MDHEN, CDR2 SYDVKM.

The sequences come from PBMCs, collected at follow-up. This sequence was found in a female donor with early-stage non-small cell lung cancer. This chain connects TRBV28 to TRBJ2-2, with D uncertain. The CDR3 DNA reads TGTGCCAGCAGTTGGCTGGGATCCAGCGGGGAGCTGTTTTTT. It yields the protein CASSWLGSSGELFF.